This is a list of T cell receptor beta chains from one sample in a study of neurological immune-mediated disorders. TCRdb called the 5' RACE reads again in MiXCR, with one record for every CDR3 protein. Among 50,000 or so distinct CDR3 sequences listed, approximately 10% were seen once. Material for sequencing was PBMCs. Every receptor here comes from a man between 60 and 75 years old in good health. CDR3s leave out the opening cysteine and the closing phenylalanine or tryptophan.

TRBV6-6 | ASSYSTGGDEQF
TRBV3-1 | ASSQVSAGNRETQY
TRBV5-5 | ASSLARGHPLYYGYT
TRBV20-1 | SARGEDRWTEAF
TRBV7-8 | ASSNYGQGRNQPQH
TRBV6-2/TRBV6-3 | ASSSLRDDKNIQY
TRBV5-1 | ASSPRTLSDTQY
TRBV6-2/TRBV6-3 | ASIDAYEQF
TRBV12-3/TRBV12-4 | ASSPPAGGLGNDKF
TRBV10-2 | ASSAGGDTEAF
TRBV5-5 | ASSPSLYEQY
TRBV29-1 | SGVGPANYGYT
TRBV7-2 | ASSFLGGSGNTIY
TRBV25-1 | ASDTGDRGGNEQF
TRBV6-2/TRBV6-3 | ASRTSGGLRELF
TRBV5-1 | ASSLGLGTGAIYEQY
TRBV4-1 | ASSQDPDRIMNTEAF
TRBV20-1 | SARGTGLGNQPQH
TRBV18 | ASSPPPTSGGNTGELF
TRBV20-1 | SAATGLGIGNTIY
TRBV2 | ATRGVFSDTQY
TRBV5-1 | ASSRRQGPSSYNEQF
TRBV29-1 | SVEDLGVSGYNEQF
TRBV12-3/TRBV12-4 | ASSSLGQGGQPQH
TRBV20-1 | SARVPGGGKYNEQF
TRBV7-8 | ASSFTGDEQY
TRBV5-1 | ASSLSAGSSYEQY
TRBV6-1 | ASSDGGVRTEAF
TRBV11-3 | ASSRGLRQGNEQF
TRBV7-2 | ASSPRGGTLGNQPQH
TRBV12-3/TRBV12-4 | ASRKQGSGYEQY
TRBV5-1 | ASSLGLAGAPQETQY
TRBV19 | ASSMGTASEAF
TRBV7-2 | ASSLAGTGKQETQY
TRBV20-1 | SAQTGVTEAF
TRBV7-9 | ASSLAQGLDQNEQF
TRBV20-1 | SAAFRGTQY
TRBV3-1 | ASSQRQDANYGYT
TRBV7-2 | ASSLGRDTQY
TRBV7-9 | ASGLEDSYNEQF
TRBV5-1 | ASSVGRTATNEKLF
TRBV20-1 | SASGLAEQLSSYNEQF
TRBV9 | VSSVTDRMSAPLH
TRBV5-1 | ASSPPLVGAQGVGELF
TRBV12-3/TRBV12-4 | ASSEGLNTEAF
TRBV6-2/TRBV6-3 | ASSYQRTGDYEQY
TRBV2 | ASSNKRVNTEAF
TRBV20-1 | SAPTASRSGNTIY
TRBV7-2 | ASSRRQLGSVLLSSYNEQF
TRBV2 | ASSFLRGQETQY
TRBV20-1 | SARRLAGAPDTQY
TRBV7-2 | ASSLRVDNEQF
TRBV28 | ASSFSGTGLETQY